The rows below give T cell receptor beta chains drawn from one sample of a study of cytomegalovirus exposure and HLA in healthy donors. Only in-frame clones appear in the TCRdb table, and some are missing; sequencing was by immunoSEQ multiplex PCR. The data hold 75,000 to 80,000 clones, with over 60% observed a single time. Sequencing used PBMCs. The receptors stem from a male donor in good health and CMV-seropositive. CDR3s include the opening cysteine and the closing phenylalanine or tryptophan.

TRBJ2-5 TRBV2 CASSEGSGVEETQYF
TRBJ1-2 TRBV18 CASSSGDGYTF
TRBJ2-3 TRBV5-6 CASREGTATDTQYF
TRBJ2-1 TRBV5-5 CASTRRVPQGEQFF
TRBJ2-3 TRBV6-4 CASSDSQGGTDTQYF
TRBJ2-5 TRBV11-2 CASSPLAGGRETQYF
TRBJ1-4 TRBV7-8 CASSPVETTNEKLFF
TRBJ1-6 TRBV7-3 CSSSLGPRQGKNNSPLHF
TRBJ2-2 TRBV2 CASGTGSNTGELFF
TRBJ2-5 TRBV13 CASSASGSGTQYF
TRBJ1-5 TRBV2 CASSKPGGSNQPQHF
TRBJ1-6 TRBV5-1 CASSLENRVKINSPLHF
TRBJ1-1 TRBV6-6 CASSYSGGEAFF
TRBJ2-7 TRBV9 CASSVVADSYEQYF
TRBJ1-3 TRBV27 CASSPLWDSSGNTIYF
TRBJ2-1 TRBV7-3 CASSPGGNGYNEQFF
TRBJ1-3 TRBV30 CACGFGNTIYF
TRBJ2-7 TRBV7-9 CASRGDRHYEQYF
TRBJ2-5 TRBV9 CASSRSAQRPQETQYF
TRBJ2-7 TRBV7-2 CASSLVAAGGTYEQYF
TRBJ1-4 TRBV7-6 CASSLGARGSEKLFF
TRBJ2-2 TRBV5-8 CASSLFGGATGELFF
TRBJ1-3 TRBV2 CASSESGWGNTIYF
TRBJ2-1 TRBV28 CASSSGTSGSWGYNEQFF
TRBJ2-1 TRBV9 CASSVGGLANNEQFF
TRBJ2-7 TRBV9 CASSVKGDTYEQYF
TRBJ2-3 TRBV30 CAWNLERGAAGTDTQYF
TRBJ1-6 TRBV30 CAWSNQGNSPLHF
TRBJ1-2 TRBV19 CASSIQLGGGVGGYTF
TRBJ1-5 TRBV5-6 CASSLRGRSQPQHF
TRBJ2-5 TRBV11-2 CASSKTGLNQETQYF
TRBJ2-6 TRBV10-3 CAISESKHSGANVLTF
TRBJ2-2 TRBV9 CASSVAASRELFF
TRBJ2-1 TRBV14 CASSQDPGDSYNEQFF
TRBJ2-1 TRBV7-6 CASSQRQPSSYNEQFF
TRBJ2-7 TRBV27 CASSRQGSYEQYF
TRBJ1-5 TRBV30 CAWSVGGLSNQPQHF
TRBJ2-7 TRBV7-6 CASSQTGNEQYF
TRBJ2-2 TRBV30 CAWTPIAAGAGELFF
TRBJ2-3 TRBV7-9 CASSPRTSGSTDTQYF
TRBJ2-1 TRBV11-3 CASSLTRSNEQFF
TRBJ1-5 TRBV7-9 CASSLGGDNQPQHF
TRBJ1-2 TRBV28 CASSSGGDNYGYTF
TRBJ1-4 TRBV19 CASSQLLGGDEKLFF
TRBJ2-7 TRBV2 CASRDFYEQYF
TRBJ2-7 TRBV28 CASSSGGLSYEQYF
TRBJ1-1 TRBV18 CASSPLAGVNTEAFF
TRBJ2-7 TRBV9 CASSVAGTSGREQYF
TRBJ2-1 TRBV6-7 CASTKGLAELNEQFF
TRBJ2-2 TRBV5-5 CASSPLAGGNTGELFF
TRBJ2-7 TRBV7-9 CASSFEGQVIEQYF
TRBJ1-1 TRBV29-1 CSVPGQGLGTEAFF
TRBJ2-2 TRBV10-3 CAVGPGELFF